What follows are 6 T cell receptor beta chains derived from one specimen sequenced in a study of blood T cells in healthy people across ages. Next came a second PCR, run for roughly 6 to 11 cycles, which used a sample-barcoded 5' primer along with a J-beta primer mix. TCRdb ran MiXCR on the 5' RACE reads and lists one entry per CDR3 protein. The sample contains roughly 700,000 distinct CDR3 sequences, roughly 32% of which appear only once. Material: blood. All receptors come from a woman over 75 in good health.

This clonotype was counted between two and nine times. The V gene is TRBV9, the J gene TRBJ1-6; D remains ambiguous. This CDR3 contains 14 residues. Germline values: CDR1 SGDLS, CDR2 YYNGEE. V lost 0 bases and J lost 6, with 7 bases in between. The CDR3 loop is CASSVAQLNSPLHF. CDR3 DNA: TGTGCCAGCAGCGTAGCCCAGCTTAATTCACCCCTCCACTTT.

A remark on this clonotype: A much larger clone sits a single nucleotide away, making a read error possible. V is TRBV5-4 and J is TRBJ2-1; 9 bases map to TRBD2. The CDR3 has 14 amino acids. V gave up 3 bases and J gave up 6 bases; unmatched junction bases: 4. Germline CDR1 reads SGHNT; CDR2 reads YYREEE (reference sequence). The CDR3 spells CASSSLAGSNEQFF. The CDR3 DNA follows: TGTGCCAGCAGCTCCCTAGCGGGGAGCAATGAGCAGTTCTTC.

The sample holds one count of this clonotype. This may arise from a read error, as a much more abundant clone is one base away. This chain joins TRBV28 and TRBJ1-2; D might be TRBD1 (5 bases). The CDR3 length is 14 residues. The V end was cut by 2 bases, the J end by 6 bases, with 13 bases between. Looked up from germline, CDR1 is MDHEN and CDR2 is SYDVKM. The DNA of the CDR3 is TGTGCCAGCAGTTTACTCACGGAGGGGAATGGCTACACCTTC. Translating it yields CASSLLTEGNGYTF.

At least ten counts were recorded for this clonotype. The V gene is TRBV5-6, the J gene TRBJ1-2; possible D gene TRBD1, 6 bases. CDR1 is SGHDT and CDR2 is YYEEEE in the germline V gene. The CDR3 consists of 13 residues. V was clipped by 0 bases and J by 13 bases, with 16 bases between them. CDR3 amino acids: CASSLDQGSRSTF. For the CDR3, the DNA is TGTGCCAGCAGCTTGGACCAGGGGTCGCGCTCCACCTTC.

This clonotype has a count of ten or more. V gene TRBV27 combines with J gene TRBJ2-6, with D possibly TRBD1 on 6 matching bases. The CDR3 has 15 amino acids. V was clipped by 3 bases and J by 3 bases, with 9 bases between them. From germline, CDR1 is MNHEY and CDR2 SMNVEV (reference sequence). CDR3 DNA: TGTGCCAGCAGTTTCTACAGGGATGGGGCCAACGTCCTGACTTTC. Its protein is CASSFYRDGANVLTF.

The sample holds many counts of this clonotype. The CDR3 sequence: CASSRDEGPYKVDEQFF. CDR3 bases: TGTGCCAGCAGCCGCGACGAGGGGCCCTATAAGGTCGATGAGCAGTTCTTC. The chain links TRBV9 to TRBJ2-1; D is possibly TRBD1 or TRBD2 (5 bases each). The CDR3 has 17 amino acids. Trimming shortened V by 4 bases and J by 8 bases, and 25 bases separated the two germline ends. The germline V gene encodes CDR1 SGDLS and CDR2 YYNGEE.